The rows below give T cell receptor beta chains drawn from one sample of a study of identical twins. TCRdb called the 5' RACE reads again in MiXCR, with one record for every CDR3 protein. The sample lists around 340,000 distinct CDR3 sequences; around 12% were seen once. These data are also associated with another study on yellow fever vaccine responses in identical twins.

Sequences were obtained from CD8+ T cells sorted from blood. The receptors were sampled from a woman in her late teens or twenties in good health. Each CDR3 is given with its conserved first and last residue. D genes are given only for firm matches. The size field is filled for only some rows; it gives once, few, many or a size class.

clone_size: many
j_call: TRBJ2-5
d_call: -
cdr3_length: 17
v_call: TRBV29-1
cdr3_aa: CSVEEVSQAGIQETQYF
cdr3_nt: TGCAGCGTTGAAGAAGTTTCCCAAGCAGGAATCCAAGAGACCCAGTACTTC

clone_size: few
j_call: TRBJ2-3
d_call: TRBD2
cdr3_length: 17
v_call: TRBV4-2
cdr3_aa: CASSRGTSGAPADTQYF
cdr3_nt: TGTGCCAGCAGCCGAGGGACTAGCGGGGCGCCGGCAGATACGCAGTATTTT

clone_size: few
j_call: TRBJ2-7
d_call: -
cdr3_length: 13
v_call: TRBV4-1
cdr3_aa: CASSQTELYEQYF
cdr3_nt: TGCGCCAGCAGCCAGACAGAACTCTACGAGCAGTACTTC

clone_size: few
j_call: TRBJ1-4
d_call: -
cdr3_length: 17
v_call: TRBV10-3
cdr3_aa: CAISESGPYATNEKLFF
cdr3_nt: TGTGCCATCAGTGAGTCGGGGCCATATGCAACTAATGAAAAACTGTTTTTT

clone_size: many
j_call: TRBJ1-1
d_call: -
cdr3_length: 16
v_call: TRBV4-1
cdr3_aa: CASSQVGGRWETEAFF
cdr3_nt: TGCGCCAGCAGCCAAGTGGGAGGGCGCTGGGAAACTGAAGCTTTCTTT

clone_size: many
j_call: TRBJ2-7
d_call: TRBD2
cdr3_length: 13
v_call: TRBV12-3/TRBV12-4
cdr3_aa: CASSPTSEYEQYF
cdr3_nt: TGTGCCAGCAGCCCTACTAGCGAATACGAGCAGTACTTC

clone_size: -
j_call: TRBJ2-5
d_call: -
cdr3_length: 14
v_call: TRBV5-1
cdr3_aa: CASSLVGTSETQYF
cdr3_nt: TGCGCCAGCAGCTTGGTTGGTACTTCGGAGACCCAGTACTTC

clone_size: -
j_call: TRBJ1-1
d_call: -
cdr3_length: 12
v_call: TRBV29-1
cdr3_aa: CSARGKVTEAFF
cdr3_nt: TGCAGCGCAAGAGGAAAGGTTACTGAAGCTTTCTTT

clone_size: -
j_call: TRBJ2-7
d_call: TRBD2
cdr3_length: 12
v_call: TRBV25-1
cdr3_aa: CASHGGGDEQYF
cdr3_nt: TGTGCCAGCCACGGGGGGGGCGACGAGCAGTACTTC

clone_size: -
j_call: TRBJ2-3
d_call: -
cdr3_length: 13
v_call: TRBV7-3
cdr3_aa: CASSSDSPDTQYF
cdr3_nt: TGTGCCAGCAGCTCGGACAGCCCAGATACGCAGTATTTT

clone_size: -
j_call: TRBJ2-7
d_call: -
cdr3_length: 19
v_call: TRBV5-1
cdr3_aa: CASSLAMGYDYPGSYEQYF
cdr3_nt: TGCGCCAGCAGCTTGGCCATGGGGTATGATTATCCCGGCTCCTACGAGCAGTACTTC

clone_size: few
j_call: TRBJ2-3
d_call: -
cdr3_length: 13
v_call: TRBV10-2
cdr3_aa: CASNKLAADTQYF
cdr3_nt: TGCGCCAGCAATAAACTTGCCGCAGATACGCAGTATTTT